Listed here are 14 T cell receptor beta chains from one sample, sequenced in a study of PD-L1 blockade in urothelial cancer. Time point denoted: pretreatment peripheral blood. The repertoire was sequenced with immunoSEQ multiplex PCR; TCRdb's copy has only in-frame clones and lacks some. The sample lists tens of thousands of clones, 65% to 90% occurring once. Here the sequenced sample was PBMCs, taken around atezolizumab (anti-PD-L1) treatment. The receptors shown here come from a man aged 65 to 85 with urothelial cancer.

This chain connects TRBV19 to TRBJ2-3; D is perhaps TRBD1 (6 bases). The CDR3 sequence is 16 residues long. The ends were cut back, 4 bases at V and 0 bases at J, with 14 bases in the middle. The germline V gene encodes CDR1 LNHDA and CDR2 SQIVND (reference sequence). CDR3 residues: CASSNRKGVSTDTQYF. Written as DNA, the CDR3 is TGTGCCAGTAGTAACCGGAAGGGGGTTAGCACAGATACGCAGTATTTT.

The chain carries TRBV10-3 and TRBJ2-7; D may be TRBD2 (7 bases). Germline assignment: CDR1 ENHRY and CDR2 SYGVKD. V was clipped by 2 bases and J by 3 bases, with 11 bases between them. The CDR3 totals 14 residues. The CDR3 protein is CAISERGGIYEQYF. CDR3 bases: TGTGCCATCAGTGAGAGGGGGGGAATCTACGAGCAGTACTTC.

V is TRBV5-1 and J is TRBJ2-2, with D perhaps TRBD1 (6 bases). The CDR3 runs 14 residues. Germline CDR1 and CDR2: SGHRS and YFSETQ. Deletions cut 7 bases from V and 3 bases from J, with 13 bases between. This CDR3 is CASGGRSDTGELFF. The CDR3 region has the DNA TGCGCCAGCGGGGGCCGGTCGGACACCGGGGAGCTGTTTTTT. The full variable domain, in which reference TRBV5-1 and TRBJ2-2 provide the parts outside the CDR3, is KAGVTQTPRYLIKTRGQQVTLSCSPISGHRSVSWYQQTPGQGLQFLFEYFSETQRNKGNFPGRFSGRQFSNSRSEMNVSTLELGDSALYLCASGGRSDTGELFFGEGSRLTVL.

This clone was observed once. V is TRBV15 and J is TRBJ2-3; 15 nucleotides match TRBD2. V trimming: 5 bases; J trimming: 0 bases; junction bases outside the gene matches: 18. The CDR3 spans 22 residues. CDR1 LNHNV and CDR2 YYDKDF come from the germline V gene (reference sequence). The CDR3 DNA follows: TGTGCCACCAGCCCTTTCGGAATGGGACTAGCGGGAGGAACCCCTAGCACAGATACGCAGTATTTT. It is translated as CATSPFGMGLAGGTPSTDTQYF.

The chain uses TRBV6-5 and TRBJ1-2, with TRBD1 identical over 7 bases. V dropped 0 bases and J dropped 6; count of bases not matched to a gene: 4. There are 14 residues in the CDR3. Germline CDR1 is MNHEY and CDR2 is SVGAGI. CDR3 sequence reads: CASSYSDRADGYTF. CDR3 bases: TGTGCCAGCAGTTACTCCGACAGGGCCGATGGCTACACCTTC.

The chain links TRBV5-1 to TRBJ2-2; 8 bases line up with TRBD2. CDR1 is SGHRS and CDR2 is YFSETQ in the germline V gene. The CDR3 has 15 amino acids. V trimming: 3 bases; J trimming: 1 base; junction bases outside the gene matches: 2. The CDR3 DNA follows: TGCGCCAGCAGCTCCGGGGGGGGGAACACCGGGGAGCTGTTTTTT. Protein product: CASSSGGGNTGELFF.

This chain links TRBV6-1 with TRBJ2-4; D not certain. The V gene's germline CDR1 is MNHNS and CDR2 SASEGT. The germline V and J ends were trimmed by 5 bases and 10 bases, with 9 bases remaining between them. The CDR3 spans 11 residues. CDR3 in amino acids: CASSLQDIQYF. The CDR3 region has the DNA TGTGCCAGCAGTCTTCAGGATATTCAGTACTTC.

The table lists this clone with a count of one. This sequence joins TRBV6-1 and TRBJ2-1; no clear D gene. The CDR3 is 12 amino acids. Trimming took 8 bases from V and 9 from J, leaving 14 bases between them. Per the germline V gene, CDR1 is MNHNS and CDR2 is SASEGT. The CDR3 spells CASGPDLREQFF. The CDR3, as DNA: TGTGCCAGCGGGCCCGATCTCCGTGAGCAGTTCTTC.

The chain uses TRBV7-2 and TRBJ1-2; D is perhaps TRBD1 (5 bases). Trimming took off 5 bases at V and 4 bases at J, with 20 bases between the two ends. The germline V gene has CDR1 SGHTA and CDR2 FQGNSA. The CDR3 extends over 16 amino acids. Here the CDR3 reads CASSLNAGVISYGYTF. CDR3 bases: TGTGCCAGCAGCCTTAACGCGGGGGTGATAAGCTATGGCTACACCTTC.

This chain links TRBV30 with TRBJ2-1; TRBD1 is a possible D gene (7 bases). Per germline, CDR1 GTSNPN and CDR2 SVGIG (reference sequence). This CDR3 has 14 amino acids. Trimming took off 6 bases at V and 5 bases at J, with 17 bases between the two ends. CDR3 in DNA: TGTGCCTGCCGCAGGGGGGTCCCTAACAATGAGCAGTTCTTC. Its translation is CACRRGVPNNEQFF. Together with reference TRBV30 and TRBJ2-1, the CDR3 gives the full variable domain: SQTIHQWPATLVQPVGSPLSLECTVEGTSNPNLYWYRQAAGRGLQLLFYSVGIGQISSEVPQNLSASRPQDRQFILSSKKLLLSDSGFYLCACRRGVPNNEQFFGPGTRLTVL.

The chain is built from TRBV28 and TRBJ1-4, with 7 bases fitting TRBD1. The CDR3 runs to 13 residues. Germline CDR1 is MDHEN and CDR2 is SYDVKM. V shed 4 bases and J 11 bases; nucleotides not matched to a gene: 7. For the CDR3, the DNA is TGTGCCAGCAGTTCCGGACAGGTTGAGAAACTGTTTTTT. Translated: CASSSGQVEKLFF.

The CDR3: CASSSGGRGNQPQHF. CDR3 bases: TGTGCCAGCAGTTCAGGGGGTAGGGGCAATCAGCCCCAGCATTTT. The chain carries TRBV28 and TRBJ1-5; 7 bases line up with TRBD1. The CDR3 contains 15 residues. Germline loops: CDR1 MDHEN, CDR2 SYDVKM. V lost 4 bases and J lost 2; bases outside the gene matches: 5.

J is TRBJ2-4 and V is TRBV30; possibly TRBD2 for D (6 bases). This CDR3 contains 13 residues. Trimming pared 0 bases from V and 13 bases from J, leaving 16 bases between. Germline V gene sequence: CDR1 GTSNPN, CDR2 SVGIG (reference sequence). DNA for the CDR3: TGTGCCTGGAGTGTAGGGTCGGGACTGCAACAGTACTTC. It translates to CAWSVGSGLQQYF.

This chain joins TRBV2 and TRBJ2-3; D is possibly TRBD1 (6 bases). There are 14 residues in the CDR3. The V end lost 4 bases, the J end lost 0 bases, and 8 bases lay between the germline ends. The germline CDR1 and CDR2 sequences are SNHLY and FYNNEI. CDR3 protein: CASSGQVSTDTQYF. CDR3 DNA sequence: TGTGCCAGCAGTGGACAGGTTAGCACAGATACGCAGTATTTT.